This TCR beta chain was sequenced during a study of CD8 T cells in ankylosing spondylitis (dated by TCRdb to between 2016 and 2019). Broadly, across the study: The study set out to find disease-linked TCR variants by profiling T cell receptor beta repertoires in ankylosing spondylitis patients and healthy donors. In total, the full study cohort was made up of 108 healthy donors and approximately 27 ankylosing spondylitis patients. Samples of peripheral blood were taken, and for ankylosing spondylitis patients, synovial fluid was collected as well. The paper's findings and limits, for the study overall: A TCR beta motif made up of under ten highly homologous amino acid variants appeared to be characteristic of blood from ankylosing spondylitis patients. Some of the motif variants had been reported before in the synovial fluid and blood of reactive arthritis patients, a finding that suggests common disease-initiation mechanisms. The disease-linked clones were reported as significantly enriched in matched synovial fluid samples from ankylosing spondylitis patients. In peripheral blood, the disease-linked clones were found at relatively low frequencies and had a CD8+ phenotype.

The sequencer listed for this sample is Illumina HiSeq 2500. Quantitative 5'-RACE with molecular barcodes was the method used to prepare the TCR beta libraries. The authors processed their data as follows. Disease-linked TCR variants were identified with a new computational method built on a probabilistic model of VDJ rearrangement. TCRdb applied fastp at Q25 and MiXCR to the public reads, then kept only in-frame beta chains. Entries that share a CDR3 protein sequence are merged under the most common genes and DNA. These V and J calls derive from TCRdb rather than the authors' analysis. For this sample the table gives a few hundred thousand distinct CDR3 sequences, of which more than 15% were detected only once. The ten largest make up around 33% of the sample. Comments on this clonotype: Its target antigen remains unknown. Base qualities were left out, and no much larger clone turns up one base away.

This receptor was taken from a male donor with ankylosing spondylitis or in good health (not recorded which). The specimen was blood, either unsorted or a sorted T cell fraction (not recorded which).

The CDR3 protein sequence reads: CASSQVGSGDNEQFF. Read as DNA, the sequence is TGTGCCAGCAGCCAAGTCGGGTCAGGGGACAATGAGCAGTTCTTC. The V gene is TRBV4-2 and the J gene is TRBJ2-1; 6 matching bases give a weak D call of TRBD1. The germline V gene specifies LGHNA as CDR1 and YNFKEQ as CDR2. Inclusive of the bounding cysteine and phenylalanine, the CDR3 is 15 residues long. The kept DNA is CDR3 alone, 45 bases in frame from the first base. Deletion took 1 base off V and 5 bases off J, with a span of 12 bases between the germline ends.